The 8 T cell receptor beta chains below come from one sample, sequenced in a study of blood T cell repertoires in COVID-19. Clones were sequenced by immunoSEQ multiplex PCR, and TCRdb holds only the in-frame ones, with some missing. The sample holds under 450,000 clones, around 89% seen once. Sequenced: peripheral blood. These receptors were taken from a woman between 40 and 50 years old with COVID-19, enrolled during active disease.

The chain uses TRBV7-2 and TRBJ2-7, with a weak D call TRBD1 (5 bases). V was pared by 5 bases and J by 3 bases, with 17 bases between. The germline V gene encodes CDR1 SGHTA and CDR2 FQGNSA. This CDR3 comprises 15 residues. The CDR3 DNA is TGTGCCAGCAGCGCAGGGATGAAACCCCTCTACGAGCAGTACTTC. This translates into CASSAGMKPLYEQYF.

This chain uses TRBV6-4 with TRBJ2-3; maybe TRBD1 (6 bases). V lost 2 bases, J lost 0 bases, and 12 bases lay in between. Germline CDR1 reads MRHNA; CDR2 reads SNTAGT. This CDR3 contains 16 residues. The CDR3 nucleotides are TGTGCCAGCAGTGACGGGCGACAGGCTAGCACAGATACGCAGTATTTT. Encoded protein: CASSDGRQASTDTQYF.

This chain links TRBV19 with TRBJ2-1; D may be TRBD2 (6 bases). Trimming left V 6 bases short and J 15 bases short, with 18 bases between. The CDR3 length is 12 residues. The germline CDR1 and CDR2 sequences are LNHDA and SQIVND (reference sequence). DNA for the CDR3: TGTGCCAGTAGCGTTCCGGGGGAAGATCGGTTCTTC. Protein product: CASSVPGEDRFF.

The V gene is TRBV25-1, the J gene TRBJ2-1, with D perhaps matching TRBD2 (6 bases). Germline CDR1 and CDR2: MGHDK and SYGVNS. This CDR3 has 14 residues. The V end lost 6 bases, the J end lost 2 bases, and 11 bases lay between the germline ends. The CDR3, as DNA: TGTGCCAGCAGCCCCCTAGCGACCTACAATGAGCAGTTCTTC. It yields the protein CASSPLATYNEQFF. Using reference TRBV25-1 and TRBJ2-1 for the parts outside the CDR3, the full variable domain is EADIYQTPRYLVIGTGKKITLECSQTMGHDKMYWYQQDPGMELHLIHYSYGVNSTEKGDLSSESTVSRIRTEHFPLTLESARPSHTSQYLCASSPLATYNEQFFGPGTRLTVL.

The J gene is TRBJ1-3, the V gene TRBV27, with TRBD1 as a possible D gene (5 bases). Germline CDR1 MNHEY, CDR2 SMNVEV (reference sequence). V dropped 4 bases and J dropped 0 bases, with 10 bases sitting between them. The CDR3 sequence is 15 residues long. CDR3 bases: TGTGCCAGCAGTTCCGGGACTCTCTCTGGAAACACCATATATTTT. It codes for CASSSGTLSGNTIYF.

This rearrangement joins TRBV6-2 or TRBV6-3 to TRBJ2-5, with TRBD2 matching over 7 bases. CDR1 and CDR2 (germline): MNHEY, SVGEGT. There are 14 residues in the CDR3. Germline trimming cut 5 bases from V and 3 bases from J; bases unmatched to any gene: 6. CDR3 DNA: TGTGCCAGCAGTCCGGGAGGCAGGGAAGAGACCCAGTACTTC. It translates to CASSPGGREETQYF.

This clone was recorded only once. The rearrangement joins TRBV30 to TRBJ1-6; D may be TRBD1 (6 bases). CDR1 is GTSNPN, CDR2 SVGIG, per germline (reference sequence). The CDR3 loop spans 15 amino acids. The ends were cut back, 4 bases at V and 10 bases at J, with 20 bases in the middle. This CDR3 is CAWTPMTGVRSPLHF. For the CDR3, the DNA is TGTGCCTGGACGCCGATGACAGGCGTTAGGTCACCCCTCCACTTT.

CDR3 in DNA: TGTGCCAGCAGCCAATCAGGGTCCCTTCCCTACAATGAGCAGTTCTTC. It translates to CASSQSGSLPYNEQFF. The V call is TRBV3-1 (or the pseudogene TRBV3-2), the J call TRBJ2-1; possibly TRBD1 for D (5 bases). Germline V CDR1 and CDR2: LGHDT, YNNKEL (reference sequence). V lost 2 bases and J 2 bases, leaving 13 bases between the germline ends. The CDR3 has 16 residues.